Listed below are T cell receptor beta chains from one sample, sequenced in a study of cytomegalovirus exposure and HLA in healthy donors. Libraries were prepared by immunoSEQ multiplex PCR; TCRdb keeps only in-frame clonotypes and omits some of them. The sample contains about 190,000 clones, roughly 80% of which appear only once. Sequencing input: PBMCs. These receptors came from a woman between 18 and 29 years old in good health and CMV-seronegative. CDR3s include the opening cysteine and the closing phenylalanine or tryptophan. The D gene is left open where the match is weak. Clone size appears in some rows only: once, few, many, or a class for an expanded clone.

NA | NA | TRBJ1-2 | 14 | TRBV27 | CASRIQGSDYGYTF | TGTGCCAGCAGAATACAGGGTAGCGACTATGGCTACACCTTC
TRBD1 | NA | TRBJ2-7 | 15 | TRBV7-8 | CASSLGTGSSNEQYF | TGTGCCAGCAGCTTGGGGACAGGGTCATCGAACGAGCAGTACTTC
NA | NA | TRBJ2-1 | 16 | TRBV18 | CASSLGDWYSYNEQFF | TGTGCCAGCTCGCTCGGTGACTGGTACTCCTACAATGAGCAGTTCTTC
NA | NA | TRBJ1-2 | 14 | TRBV2 | CASSDLGASYGYTF | TGTGCCAGCAGTGATCTAGGGGCTAGCTATGGCTACACCTTC
NA | few | TRBJ2-7 | 11 | TRBV28 | CASRGPREQYF | TGTGCCAGCAGGGGGCCACGCGAGCAGTACTTC
NA | NA | TRBJ1-6 | 13 | TRBV5-3 | CARRDGRGTTLHF | TGTGCCAGAAGGGACGGACGGGGGACGACCCTCCACTTT
TRBD1 | NA | TRBJ1-1 | 17 | TRBV5-1 | CASSFPGTGVGNTEAFF | TGCGCCAGCAGCTTTCCCGGGACAGGGGTGGGGAACACTGAAGCTTTCTTT
TRBD2 | NA | TRBJ2-3 | 17 | TRBV4-1 | CASSQTGLAVITDTQYF | TGCGCCAGCAGCCAGACGGGACTAGCGGTTATCACAGATACGCAGTATTTT
NA | NA | TRBJ2-1 | 11 | TRBV6-1 | CASRVYNEQFF | TGTGCCAGTCGTGTGTACAATGAGCAGTTCTTC
TRBD2 | NA | TRBJ2-1 | 16 | TRBV7-3 | CASSPGGGGPLNEQFF | TGTGCCAGCAGCCCCGGCGGGGGAGGGCCCTTGAATGAGCAGTTCTTC
NA | NA | TRBJ1-1 | 13 | TRBV10-1 | CASSPRLDTEAFF | TGCGCCAGCAGTCCCCGGCTAGACACTGAAGCTTTCTTT
TRBD2 | NA | TRBJ2-7 | 15 | TRBV5-6 | CASSLFRLAEYEQYF | TGTGCCAGCAGCTTATTCCGGCTAGCGGAGTACGAGCAGTACTTC
TRBD1 | NA | TRBJ1-1 | 15 | TRBV18 | CASSGGTELNTEAFF | TGTGCCAGCTCGGGTGGGACAGAACTGAACACTGAAGCTTTCTTT
NA | NA | TRBJ2-3 | 15 | TRBV2 | CASSDGGGSTDTQYF | TGTGCCAGCAGTGACGGCGGCGGATCCACAGATACGCAGTATTTT
TRBD2 | NA | TRBJ2-7 | 13 | TRBV29-1 | CSVEISGRVEQYF | TGCAGCGTTGAGATTAGCGGGAGGGTCGAGCAGTACTTC
NA | once | TRBJ1-5 | 14 | TRBV27 | CASSGDRGRWPQHF | TGTGCCAGCAGCGGTGACCGGGGAAGGTGGCCCCAGCATTTT
NA | NA | TRBJ2-7 | 14 | TRBV6-5 | CASSYRESSYEQYF | TGTGCCAGCAGTTACCGCGAAAGCTCCTACGAGCAGTACTTC
TRBD2 | NA | TRBJ2-5 | 17 | TRBV11-3 | CASSKGPASGFQETQYF | TGTGCCAGCAGCAAAGGTCCAGCTAGCGGGTTCCAAGAGACCCAGTACTTC
TRBD2 | NA | TRBJ2-7 | 14 | TRBV28 | CASSAGGPSYEQYF | TGTGCCAGCAGTGCGGGGGGCCCTTCCTACGAGCAGTACTTC
NA | NA | TRBJ2-5 | 11 | TRBV6-1 | CASSDPVTQYF | TGTGCCAGCAGTGATCCTGTGACCCAGTACTTC
TRBD2 | few | TRBJ2-1 | 15 | TRBV27 | CASSPRLAGTNEQFF | TGTGCCAGCAGTCCCCGACTAGCGGGAACCAATGAGCAGTTCTTC
NA | NA | TRBJ2-3 | 15 | TRBV9 | CASSATRPYTDTQYF | TGTGCCAGCAGCGCGACTCGACCCTACACAGATACGCAGTATTTT
TRBD2 | NA | TRBJ2-1 | 15 | TRBV11-2 | CASSLAGGEYNEQFF | TGTGCCAGCAGCTTAGCGGGAGGAGAGTACAATGAGCAGTTCTTC
NA | NA | TRBJ2-1 | 14 | TRBV19 | CASNTGISYNEQFF | TGTGCCAGCAATACAGGGATTTCCTACAATGAGCAGTTCTTC
TRBD2 | NA | TRBJ2-2 | 15 | TRBV5-8 | CASRFDGGATGELFF | TGTGCCAGCAGATTCGACGGGGGGGCCACCGGGGAGCTGTTTTTT
NA | NA | TRBJ1-5 | 15 | TRBV28 | CASRTPGHGNQPQHF | TGTGCCAGCAGGACCCCGGGACATGGCAATCAGCCCCAGCATTTT
NA | NA | TRBJ2-3 | 14 | TRBV6-5 | CASSSGGGTDTQYF | TGTGCCAGCAGCAGTGGCGGGGGCACAGATACGCAGTATTTT
NA | once | TRBJ1-5 | 14 | TRBV28 | CASRARQTDQPQHF | TGTGCCAGCAGAGCGAGACAGACCGATCAGCCCCAGCATTTT
TRBD2 | NA | TRBJ2-1 | 15 | TRBV5-1 | CASSPLAGAYNEQFF | TGCGCCAGCAGCCCCCTAGCGGGAGCCTACAATGAGCAGTTCTTC
NA | NA | TRBJ1-2 | 16 | TRBV9 | CASSGRLGGEGYGYTF | TGTGCCAGCAGCGGCCGGCTCGGGGGTGAGGGGTATGGCTACACCTTC
TRBD1 | NA | TRBJ2-7 | 15 | TRBV28 | CASSLPGQGSYEQYF | TGTGCCAGCAGCCTTCCTGGACAGGGCTCTTACGAGCAGTACTTC
NA | NA | TRBJ1-2 | 15 | TRBV15 | CATSRDVTRNYGYTF | TGTGCCACCAGCAGAGATGTGACTCGCAACTATGGCTACACCTTC
TRBD1 | NA | TRBJ2-2 | 15 | TRBV9 | CASSVWGQTRGELFF | TGTGCCAGCAGCGTATGGGGACAGACTCGCGGGGAGCTGTTTTTT
NA | NA | TRBJ1-2 | 15 | TRBV29-1 | CSVESLLVLNYGYTF | TGCAGCGTTGAAAGTCTCTTAGTTCTTAACTATGGCTACACCTTC
TRBD1 | few | TRBJ2-7 | 15 | TRBV5-4 | CASSLAPDRDYEQYF | TGTGCCAGCAGCCTTGCTCCGGACAGGGACTACGAGCAGTACTTC